The rows below give T cell receptor beta chains drawn from one sample of a study of T cell repertoires in cytomegalovirus infection. TCRdb fed the reads into MiXCR, producing one record per CDR3 protein. The table lists 100,000 to 150,000 distinct CDR3 sequences, approximately 9.2% of them singletons, with roughly a tenth in the top ten. The specimen sequenced was PBMCs. Receptors were obtained from a human donor in good health (CMV status not recorded). Some clones in this sample may be carry-over from other donors' samples. Both conserved end residues are part of each CDR3. A clone size is listed for some rows: how often the clone was seen (once, few, many), or a class if it is expanded.

V	size	CDR3
TRBV4-2	few	CASSQGGTSSYEQYF
TRBV2	many	CASRERSTGMNTEAFF
TRBV2	once	CASSQDRVARQPQHF
TRBV20-1	many	CSARPTGDQGGYTF
TRBV7-2	many	CASRGGDRGPLEGYTF
TRBV12-3/TRBV12-4	many	CASRWGQNSGNTIYF
TRBV7-3	many	CASSLAAGLNEQFF
TRBV20-1	many	CSARDRLLGDTQYF
TRBV6-5	.	CASSYSAGRGANVLTF
TRBV4-1	many	CASSQITGGQNTEAFF
TRBV12-3/TRBV12-4	.	CASSPGTSWADTQYF
TRBV5-4	.	CASSTGTGIDTGELFF
TRBV6-5	.	CASSYRGVEAFF
TRBV7-2	many	CASSLGGTYGYTF
TRBV4-2	many	CASSFSGQLNTEAFF
TRBV28	many	CASTAGAWIMNEQFF
TRBV2	many	CASRDRPMNTEAFF
TRBV7-2	many	CASSLIGSINTGELFF
TRBV7-8	many	CASSLAQAGWSNQPQHF
TRBV20-1	.	CSANAGGTPQQYF
TRBV27	few	CASSSPGQGRSPLHF
TRBV7-6	.	CASSPGGGPQHF
TRBV27	many	CASNRAPSGELFF
TRBV29-1	.	CSVANGGVQETQYF
TRBV7-9	.	CASSLTELPNEQFF
TRBV7-9	many	CASSLVGQSYF
TRBV5-4	many	CASSQKGSWSEAFF
TRBV7-8	many	CASSDGRFGEKLFF
TRBV6-6	many	CASSQQGLEAFF
TRBV20-1	many	CSADMGAEQFF
TRBV3-1	few	CASSPPGQGHNEQFF
TRBV7-2	many	CASRQGYGYTF
TRBV7-8	many	CASSLGQARGSTEAFF
TRBV2	many	CASSEDSRLVGTDTQYF
TRBV3-1	many	CASSQDPVPEKLFF
TRBV7-2	many	CASSSGDGANYGYTF
TRBV20-1	.	CSALTSGGYNEQFF
TRBV25-1	.	CASSPRGGAVLTEAFF
TRBV28	many	CASSFPTDRGRTGLNTEAFF
TRBV6-2/TRBV6-3	many	CASSQDQGRPQHF
TRBV11-2	many	CASSLVGWQGNEQFF
TRBV20-1	.	CSARGQGGLIVGGYTF
TRBV28	many	CASKEGATASYTF
TRBV6-5	many	CASSRGTGIETQYF
TRBV20-1	many	CSAPRQGRGTEAFF
TRBV7-9	many	CASSFPGRGDTQYF
TRBV7-8	many	CASSLAAGAVDTQYF
TRBV28	.	CASSLSSGGGQETQYF
TRBV19	.	CASSKGDEKLFF
TRBV19	many	CASSIGRTGELFF
TRBV6-6	many	CASSDRGASYNEQFF